Reported below is one T cell receptor (beta chain). The count of this clone is one. No antigen is known for it. Base qualities are not provided; no much larger clone lies one nucleotide away. This entry comes from a study of cytomegalovirus exposure and HLA in healthy donors listed by TCRdb under 2017. Background on the whole study: According to an earlier analysis of a few hundred of the donors, about 179 million T cells yielded 90 million to 130 million unique TCR beta sequences and approximately 300 Gb of sequence data. About 310 gigabases of sequencing data and approximately 85 million unique TCR sequences were included in an early release covering roughly 600 HLA-typed donors. Of the roughly 400 genotyped donors, 81% fell in the genetic ancestry cluster associated with self-reported Caucasian donors. The study aimed to test whether signatures of past pathogen exposure could be identified by cataloging public T cell receptors. The study profiled the T cell repertoires of under 700 subjects by immunosequencing and related them to cytomegalovirus serostatus. Along with the approximately 650-subject first cohort, a separate validation cohort of over 90 different subjects was used. To predict cytomegalovirus infection status, the study brought together high-throughput TCR immunosequencing, statistical association of individual TCRs with disease status, and machine learning. In a later analysis, previously published TCR beta repertoires from several hundred donors were re-analyzed and high-resolution HLA genotyping was added so that TCR occurrence patterns could be studied. Rather than using new phenotypic data, the later analysis identified candidate immune exposures from TCR beta sequences and from how often those sequences occurred across donors. To decide whether each TCR beta V gene segment behaved as functional or pseudogenic, an earlier analysis of fewer than 750 of the donors relied on high-throughput TCR beta sequencing. Donor age, sex, ethnicity and CMV serostatus were collected together with the repertoire data. Genome-wide SNP genotypes for about three fifths of the roughly 670 donors were used in a later genetic analysis, which treated that subset as a discovery cohort. Every repertoire in the discovery cohort had been generated on one and the same sequencing platform. Class I and class II HLA loci were covered by the typing at four-digit resolution. Typing coverage varied by locus: roughly 620-640 donors for A, B, C, DRB1 and DQB1; approximately 560 for DQA1; about 570 for DPA1; fewer than 480 for DPB1. Four or five DR-DQ haplotypes were handled as single units for association and clustering, since linkage in the cohort was strong. Among about 390 genotyped donors of the cohort, an average of about 240,000 unique TCR beta nucleotide sequences were sequenced per donor, around 20% of them non-productive. Results the study describes overall, beyond this receptor: Approximately 16 rarely observed V segments, including chromosome 9 orphons, were excluded from the earlier analysis of a few hundred of the donors because counts were too low. Most CMV-associated TCR beta chains appeared to be HLA-restricted in a later analysis, and the HLA associations seemed to be driven largely by CMV exposure. Specific HLA alleles were associated with 15,000 to 20,000 TCR beta sequences at a false discovery rate of 0.05 in a later analysis. According to a later genetic analysis, donors in an Asian-associated ancestry cluster had fewer N-insertions in productive TCRs than the approximately 630-donor mean. In an earlier analysis of 587 of the donors, most TCR beta V segments appeared in productive rearrangements about 90% or about 30% of the time, broadly matching IMGT annotations. Some IMGT-functional V segments, including TRBV6-2 and TRBV6-3, could not be told apart with the 87-base-pair reads, so those segments were excluded. In a later analysis, TCR association rates were found to vary across HLA loci, with the most associated TCRs seen for DRB1 alleles and the fewest for HLA-C alleles. V-gene and J-gene trimming of TCR beta chains was associated with a missense DCLRE1C variant in a later genetic analysis, and the association was replicated in an independent cohort. The classifier was reported to diagnose cytomegalovirus status with high specificity and sensitivity in both the original cohort and the validation cohort. When HLA alleles, especially DR and DQ, strongly co-occurred, attributing TCR associations to individual alleles was difficult. A later analysis reported that several top co-occurrence clusters appeared linked to parvovirus B19, influenza, CMV and Epstein-Barr virus. For the cohort, immune exposure information was limited to CMV serostatus. The sequencing pipeline was judged likely to have produced a cluster of highly shared sequence variants as a technical artifact. Most TCR sequences were observed very rarely across donors, whereas some public TCRs were present in many individuals. The study gave a list of about 150 TCR beta chains associated with cytomegalovirus. Linkage disequilibrium might explain the correlated functional status among segregating V segments, but an unknown experimental factor could not be excluded. It was suggested by the authors that the approach could potentially be generalized to other disease states and immunological phenotypes. HLA typing was unavailable for some donors at each locus, so association tests used only the typed subset. Roughly uniform sequencing depth across donors was assumed in presence/absence analyses, although this assumption may not hold. This cohort had only TCR beta chains sequenced, and the lack of alpha or paired-chain data limited which features could be detected. A further reported finding was that TCR beta sequences accurately predicted the HLA-A and HLA-B alleles for most subjects in the first cohort. In vitro tests confirmed that three of the cytomegalovirus-associated TCR beta chains recognize cytomegalovirus antigens. In a later analysis, HLA-associated TCR beta chains showed more clonal expansion and lower generation probabilities than non-associated chains that were equally common.

Cut back by 2 bases and 8 bases, the V and J ends lie 15 bases apart. From cysteine to phenylalanine, the CDR3 is 14 amino acids long. The CDR3 DNA has 42 bases and is translated from base 1. For CDR1 and CDR2, the germline V gene lists ENHRY and SYGVKD. In total, about 650 healthy bone marrow donors made up the cohort. At the time of sampling, every cohort member was nominally healthy, though immune exposures that went unrecorded were likely present. The donor tested CMV seronegative, placing the donor among the 352 seronegative members of the cohort. Each donor provided a peripheral blood sample, and peripheral blood mononuclear cells were used for TCR beta sequencing. The Qiagen DNeasy Blood Extraction Kit was used to extract genomic DNA from the blood cell samples. Preparation of the library involved the immunoSEQ multiplex PCR assay. For the multiplex PCR, a mixture combining 60 forward primers for TCR Vbeta segments and 13 reverse primers for TCR Jbeta segments was used. The CDR3 region of rearranged TCR beta genes was amplified from genomic DNA with a multiplex PCR assay. The Illumina HiSeq System was used to sequence the amplified TCR beta libraries as 87-base-pair reads. Concerning the study's data processing: A later analysis tallied about 77 million unique TCR beta chains across the 700 or so repertoires, and 10 million to 11 million of those chains were shared by two or more donors. Raw reads were error-corrected and collapsed into unique sequences with a nearest-neighbor algorithm that merged closely related sequences to remove PCR and sequencing errors. CDR3 sequences were aligned to IMGT reference sequences to assign V, D and J gene segments. Each retained sequence needed at least a six-nucleotide match to both a V gene segment and a J gene segment. A rearrangement was called productive if the CDR3 had no stop codons and remained in frame with V and J, and every other rearrangement was called non-productive. CDR3 was defined by IMGT convention, running from the second conserved V-encoded cysteine to the conserved J-encoded phenylalanine. The earlier analysis of about 640 of the donors excluded any sequence lacking an unambiguous match to a single V gene segment. An earlier analysis of a few hundred of the donors classified V segments as functional when productive rearrangements were above 56.7% and as segregating when the standard deviation between donors was above 5%. A statistical classification framework was built for diagnosing cytomegalovirus status from the catalog of TCR beta chain sequences. V and J gene assignment, in a later analysis, came from comparing TCR nucleotide sequences with IMGT/GENE-DB human TR gene sequences. A later analysis assigned CDR3 sequences and most-parsimonious VDJ recombination scenarios with the TCRdist pipeline. In a later analysis, each TCR beta chain was defined by its CDR3 amino acid sequence together with its V-gene family, and reads lacking a unique V-gene family were excluded. As a way to deal with suspected cross-contamination and a sequencing artifact, a later analysis dropped more than 500 nucleotide sequences that were highly shared and had low generation probability. For each public chain, a later analysis derived a clonal expansion index from normalized ranks of inferred template counts within each repertoire. Generation probabilities in a later analysis came from a VDJ recombination model fitted to out-of-frame rearrangements, and those results were checked against IGoR. Hypergeometric tests were used in a later analysis to score TCR-TCR, TCR-HLA and TCR-CMV co-occurrence, with a repertoire-size bias correction applied to the TCR pairs. A later analysis estimated false discovery rates by permuting HLA or CMV assignments 20 times. In a later analysis, co-occurring TCRs were grouped with DBSCAN, and TCRdist sequence similarity was added when clustering was performed within HLA-allele-positive subsets. For co-occurrence clustering, repertoires with fewer than 30,000 or more than 120,000 public chains were excluded, along with about five repertoires with anomalous nucleotide sharing. As stored in TCRdb, this immuneACCESS dataset retains in-frame rearrangements with V and J assigned. A fraction of the clones does not appear; measured against another copy, unresolved V genes explain less than half of the discrepancy, and the remainder lacks a known reason. Clonal size and the V and J genes are those of that table, whereas D and trimming came from the DNA. The sample table holds 150,000 or so clones, of which roughly 79% were seen once. The top ten constitute about 1% of the sample.

The chain is made from TRBV10-3 and TRBJ1-2; the D gene assignment is ambiguous. The sequence derives from a woman in her 40s in good health and CMV-seronegative. Specimen: PBMCs. The DNA is TGTGCCATCAGTGAGCATGAGGGAGGTTGGGGCTACACCTTC. This gives the protein CAISEHEGGWGYTF.